This T cell receptor (beta chain) was identified during a study of identical twins (dated by TCRdb to the mid-2010s). About the full investigation: The study deep-sequenced TCR alpha and beta repertoires from monozygotic twins, unrelated adults of various ages and cord blood to test whether fetal clonotypes persist. To rule out contamination, replicate twin experiments were performed at different times with different library preparation protocols.

All donors were healthy Caucasians. The twin cohort comprised three pairs of female monozygotic twins, all aged about 18 to 29 years. RNA for TCR libraries was isolated from peripheral blood mononuclear cells. As concerns this clonotype: The clone's antigen remains unknown. No base qualities exist here, and no much larger clone lies one base off it.

Library preparation used 5' RACE. For sequencing, an Illumina HiSeq 2000 was employed. Template switching introduced a universal primer binding site; the final cDNA contained a unique molecular identifier, enabling accurate counting of TCR cDNA molecules. Specific primers in the conserved constant-segment region were used to synthesize first-strand cDNA for TCR alpha and beta chains. To control for contamination, every cDNA library was double barcoded, receiving both a SMART-Mk sample barcode and Illumina barcodes. Two successive PCR steps introduced TruSeq adapter sequences along with Illumina sample barcodes. TCR alpha and beta cDNA libraries were sequenced on the Illumina HiSeq platform with custom primers. In the source study's methods: MiGEC was used to process raw reads and extract unique molecular identifiers, and MiXCR was used to find CDR3 positions. For each individual, recombination models were inferred using an EM algorithm with the repgenHMM and IGoR tools. The analysis of shared clonotypes was done with the tcR package in R, with sharing normalized by the product of cloneset sizes. To study raw recombination without the effects of thymic and clonal selection, out-of-frame nonproductive sequences were analyzed. TCRdb applied fastp at Q25 and MiXCR to the public reads, then kept only in-frame beta chains. Rows are combined by CDR3 protein, so each entry shows the most common genes and DNA. TCRdb's processing, not the study's, gives the V and J calls here. The sample profile shows roughly 750,000 distinct CDR3 sequences; roughly 20% of them were found once. In total, the top ten clones hold 4% to 4.5% of the sample.

Points the paper makes about the study in general: Zero-insertion analyses could be partly confounded by invariant T cells such as MAIT and iNKT, although diverse VJ usage argued against such confounding for most clonotypes. Compared with coincidental sharing between unrelated individuals, out-of-frame TCR alpha sequences shared between twins showed an excess of sequences with low generation probability. Excess twin sharing in beta out-of-frame sequences was weaker because fewer shared sequences lowered the signal-to-noise ratio. Fewer insertions were carried by abundant cord blood beta clonotypes, a similar but weaker trend appeared in young adult naive repertoires, and no such trend appeared in memory repertoires. In monozygotic twins, out-of-frame TCR alpha sharing was systematically underestimated by recombination models, although the models agreed with sharing between unrelated individuals. Because the same donors could not be followed over many years, the conclusions depended on cross-sectional statistical analysis.

From cysteine to phenylalanine, the CDR3 is 14 amino acids long. Only CDR3 DNA remains: 42 bases, in frame from the first base. CDR1 and CDR2 were assigned from the germline V gene (reference sequence) as GTSNPN and SVGIG. Cut back by 0 bases and 3 bases, the V and J ends lie 9 bases apart. A further study also used this sample, focusing on T cells expressing NK-cell markers. According to the second study: Three sorted T-cell subsets (CD3+CD56+NKG2C+, CD3+CD56+NKG2C- and CD3+CD56-NKG2C+) from 8 or 9 donors had their TCR beta-chain repertoires profiled. Of the eight sequenced donors, seven were found to be HCMV-seropositive and one was found to be HCMV-seronegative. In several experiments an anti-gammadeltaTCR antibody was added to restrict sorting to alphabetaTCR-expressing T cells. In more than five donors, the dominant CD3+CD56+NKG2C+ clonotypes ranked among the top 10 CD8+ clonotypes, making up 1.0-7.0% of CD8+ T cells. Those dominant clonotypes were again the most abundant among CD3+CD56-NKG2C+ cells in a few donors, at about 25-60.1%. Whether the expanded NKG2C-expressing T cell clones were specific for HCMV antigens remained unclear. All eight donors whose samples were sequenced were randomly selected healthy volunteers, three of them men and five women. HCMV serostatus was determined by detecting HCMV-specific IgG in serum with a commercial ELISA kit. For roughly six donors, bulk peripheral blood T-cell repertoires were additionally sequenced from unsorted PBMC. MIGEC was used to demultiplex reads and group reads by UMI, and MiTCR was used to assemble and quantify clonotypes. To exclude erroneous sequences, any TCR cDNA sequence not supported by at least two reads was discarded. Downstream repertoire analysis used the tcR package, and clonotypes were matched across fractions by CDR3 nucleotide sequence plus V segment. VDJmatch was used to annotate antigen specificity against VDJdb, with one amino acid substitution in CDR3 allowed.

The sample consisted of PBMCs. The sequence derives from a woman aged 18-35 years in good health. Recombination connected TRBV30 to TRBJ1-5; the D gene is unclear. The CDR3: CAWSVAHLNQPQHF. DNA sequence: TGTGCCTGGAGTGTGGCGCACCTCAATCAGCCCCAGCATTTT. Reference TRBV30 and TRBJ1-5 proteins supply the regions before and after the CDR3; the full variable domain is: SQTIHQWPATLVQPVGSPLSLECTVEGTSNPNLYWYRQAAGRGLQLLFYSVGIGQISSEVPQNLSASRPQDRQFILSSKKLLLSDSGFYLCAWSVAHLNQPQHFGDGTRLSIL.